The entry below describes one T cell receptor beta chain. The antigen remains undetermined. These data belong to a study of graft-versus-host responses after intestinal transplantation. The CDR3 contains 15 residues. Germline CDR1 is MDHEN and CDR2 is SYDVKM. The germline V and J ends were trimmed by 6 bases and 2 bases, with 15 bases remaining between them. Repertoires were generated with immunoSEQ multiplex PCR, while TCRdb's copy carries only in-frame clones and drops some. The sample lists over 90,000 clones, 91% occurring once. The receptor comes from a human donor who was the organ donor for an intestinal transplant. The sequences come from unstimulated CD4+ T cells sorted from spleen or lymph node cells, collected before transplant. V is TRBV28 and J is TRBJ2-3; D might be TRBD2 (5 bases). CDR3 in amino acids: CASRPGYGYTDTQYF. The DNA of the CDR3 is TGTGCCAGCAGGCCGGGGTATGGTTACACAGATACGCAGTATTTT.